The 8 T cell receptor beta chains reported below all come from one sample, sequenced in a study of OX40 agonist ivuxolimab in advanced cancers. Clones were sequenced by immunoSEQ multiplex PCR, and TCRdb holds only the in-frame ones, with some missing. The repertoire has approximately 28,000 clones, over 60% of them found once; the top ten carry over 11%. This specimen was CD4+ or CD8+ T cells sorted from blood, taken in a trial of the OX40 agonist ivuxolimab. The receptors come from an adult with an advanced solid tumor such as melanoma, head and neck, liver or kidney cancer.

The CDR3 loop is CASSRSGQGGFTGELFF. The CDR3 DNA sequence: TGCGCCAGCAGTCGATCGGGACAGGGTGGTTTTACCGGGGAGCTGTTTTTT. The chain couples TRBV5-1 to TRBJ2-2, with 9 positions matching TRBD1. CDR1 is SGHRS, CDR2 YFSETQ, per germline. V trimming: 5 bases; J trimming: 5 bases; junction bases outside the gene matches: 13. CDR3 length: 17 amino acids.

V gene TRBV10-1 combines with J gene TRBJ2-5; no clear D gene. Germline assignment: CDR1 WNHNN and CDR2 SYGVQD (reference sequence). V lost 6 bases, J lost 5 bases, and 10 bases lay in between. The CDR3 runs to 12 residues. CDR3 DNA sequence: TGCGCCAGCAGCGCTAATGAGGAGACCCAGTACTTC. The encoded protein is CASSANEETQYF.

This clone was observed a single time. The V and J genes are TRBV18 and TRBJ2-5, with TRBD1 matching over 7 bases. J gave up 2 bases and V 9 bases, and 9 bases lay outside the gene matches. The CDR3 consists of 14 residues. Germline V gives CDR1 KGHSH, CDR2 LQKENI. CDR3 region: CASTIMGQQETQYF. The CDR3 region has the DNA TGTGCCAGTACTATCATGGGACAGCAAGAGACCCAGTACTTC.

This clone was seen just once. V gene TRBV11-3 combines with J gene TRBJ2-5; a weak D match, TRBD1 (5 bases). The J call may be in error: the DNA end matches TRBJ2-7 better. Germline CDR1 reads SGHNT; CDR2 reads YENEEA. The CDR3 length is 13 residues. The CDR3 DNA reads TGTGCCAGCAGCTTCAGGGACTCCTACGAGCAGTACTTC. Protein sequence: CASSFRDSYEQYF.

Here the CDR3 reads CASSTRTGSYEQYF. For the CDR3, the DNA is TGTGCCAGCAGCACACGGACCGGTTCCTACGAGCAGTACTTC. The chain uses TRBV5-4 and TRBJ2-7; D gene unclear. V lost 4 bases and J lost 1, with 12 bases in between. Germline lookup yields CDR1 SGHNT and CDR2 YYREEE (reference sequence). The CDR3 consists of 14 residues.

This chain connects TRBV10-3 to TRBJ2-1, with 9 bases identical to TRBD2. This CDR3 comprises 15 residues. Germline V gives CDR1 ENHRY, CDR2 SYGVKD. The V gene end was trimmed by 6 bases and the J gene end by 9 bases; junction bases not matched to a gene: 12. Here the CDR3 DNA reads TGTGCCATCAGCCAGACTAGCGGAGAAGGAGGTGAGCAGTTCTTC. Encoded protein: CAISQTSGEGGEQFF.

The chain uses TRBV5-1 and TRBJ1-2; 7 bases agree with TRBD1. Germline lookup yields CDR1 SGHRS and CDR2 YFSETQ. Unmatched junction bases numbered 7, after V lost 4 bases and J lost 4 bases. The length of the CDR3 is 14 residues. Written as DNA, the CDR3 is TGCGCCAGCAGCACCAGACAGGGAATCTATGGCTACACCTTC. The encoded protein is CASSTRQGIYGYTF.

J is TRBJ2-1 and V is TRBV7-2; 10 nucleotides match TRBD2. The CDR3 has 15 amino acids. The germline V gene encodes CDR1 SGHTA and CDR2 FQGNSA. J gave up 6 bases and V 0 bases, and 2 bases lay outside the gene matches. This chain's CDR3 is CASSLAERGGNEQFF. CDR3 coding DNA: TGTGCCAGCAGCTTAGCGGAGCGGGGGGGCAATGAGCAGTTCTTC.